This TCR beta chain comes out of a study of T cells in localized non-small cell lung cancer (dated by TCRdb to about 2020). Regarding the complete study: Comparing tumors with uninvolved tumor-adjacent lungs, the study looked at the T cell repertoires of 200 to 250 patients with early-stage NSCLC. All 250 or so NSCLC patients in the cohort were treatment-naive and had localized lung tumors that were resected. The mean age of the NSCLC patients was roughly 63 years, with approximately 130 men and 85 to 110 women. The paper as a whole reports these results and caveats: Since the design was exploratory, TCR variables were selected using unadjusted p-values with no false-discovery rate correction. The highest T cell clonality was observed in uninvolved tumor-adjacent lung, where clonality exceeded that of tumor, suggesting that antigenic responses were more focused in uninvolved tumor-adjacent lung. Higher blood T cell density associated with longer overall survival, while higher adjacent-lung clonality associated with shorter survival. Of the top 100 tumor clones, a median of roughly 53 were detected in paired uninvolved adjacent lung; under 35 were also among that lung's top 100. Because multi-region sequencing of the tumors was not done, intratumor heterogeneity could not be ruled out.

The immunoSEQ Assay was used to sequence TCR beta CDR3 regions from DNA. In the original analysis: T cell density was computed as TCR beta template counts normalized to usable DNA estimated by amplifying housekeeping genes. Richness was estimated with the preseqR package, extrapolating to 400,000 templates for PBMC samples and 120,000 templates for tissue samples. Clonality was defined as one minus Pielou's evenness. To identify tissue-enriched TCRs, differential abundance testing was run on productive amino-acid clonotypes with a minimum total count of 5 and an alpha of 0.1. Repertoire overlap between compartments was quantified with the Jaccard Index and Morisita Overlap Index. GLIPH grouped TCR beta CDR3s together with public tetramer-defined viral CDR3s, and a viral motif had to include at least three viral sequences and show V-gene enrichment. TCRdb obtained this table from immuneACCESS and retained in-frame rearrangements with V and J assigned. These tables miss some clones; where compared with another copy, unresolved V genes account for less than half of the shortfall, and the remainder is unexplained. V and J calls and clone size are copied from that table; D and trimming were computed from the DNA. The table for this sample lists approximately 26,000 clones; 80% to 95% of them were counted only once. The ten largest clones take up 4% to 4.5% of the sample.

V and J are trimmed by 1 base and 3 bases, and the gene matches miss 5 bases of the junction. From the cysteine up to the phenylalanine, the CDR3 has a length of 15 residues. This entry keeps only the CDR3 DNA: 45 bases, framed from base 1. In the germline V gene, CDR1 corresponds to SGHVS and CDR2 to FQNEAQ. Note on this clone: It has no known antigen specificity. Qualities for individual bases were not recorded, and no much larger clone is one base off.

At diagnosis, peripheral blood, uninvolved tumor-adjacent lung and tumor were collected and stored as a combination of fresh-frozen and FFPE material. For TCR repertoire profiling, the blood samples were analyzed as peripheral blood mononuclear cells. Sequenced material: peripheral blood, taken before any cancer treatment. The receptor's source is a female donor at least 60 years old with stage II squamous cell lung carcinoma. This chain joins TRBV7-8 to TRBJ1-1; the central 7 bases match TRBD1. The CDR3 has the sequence CASSLDRGQDTEAFF. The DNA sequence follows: TGTGCCAGCAGCTTAGATAGGGGGCAGGACACTGAAGCTTTCTTT.